This T cell receptor (beta chain) derives from a study of cytomegalovirus exposure and HLA in healthy donors. Study-wide results and caveats: It was confirmed in vitro that a few of the CMV-associated chains were specific for CMV antigens. Investigators reported over 150 TCR beta chains as tied to cytomegalovirus. Several top significant clusters appeared, in a later analysis, to be linked to common viral pathogens. CMV serostatus was the sole immune exposure information available.

This clone was observed once. Its antigen is still unknown. PCR involved 60 Vbeta and 13 Jbeta primers. Assay: immunoSEQ multiplex PCR; the TCRdb copy retains only in-frame clones and omits some. The data hold 150,000 to 200,000 clones, with over 65% observed a single time. The germline V gene encodes CDR1 LNHDA and CDR2 SQIVND (reference sequence). Trimming left V 7 bases short and J 6 bases short, with 17 bases between. The CDR3 is 14 amino acids. Source material: PBMCs. The TCR sequence derives from a woman in her thirties in good health and CMV-seropositive. This chain joins TRBV19 and TRBJ2-3; a possible D gene is TRBD2 (6 bases). CDR3: CASTHRGESDTQYF. In nucleotides, the CDR3 is TGTGCCAGTACCCATCGCGGGGAATCGGATACGCAGTATTTT.